This TCR beta chain emerged from a study of shared clonotypes between healthy human individuals. Findings and caveats of the study: Depth of sequencing was expected to influence donor clonotype sharing.

Turning to this clone: Antigen: not known.

Only in-frame clones appear in the TCRdb table, and some are missing; sequencing was by immunoSEQ multiplex PCR. The sample lists some 1 million clones, under 80% seen once, with around 1.4% in the top ten. The CD4+ fraction was divided into a CD45RA+ naive subset and a CD45RA-negative memory subset. V lost 2 bases and J lost 0, with 13 bases in between. The CDR3 runs to 16 residues. Germline V lookup: CDR1 SGHRS, CDR2 YFSETQ. The receptor was derived from a man aged 18 to 29 in good health. The rearrangement uses TRBV5-1 and TRBJ2-3; a possible D gene is TRBD1 (6 bases). Sequenced material: memory CD4+ T cells sorted from blood. Described subset: CD45RA-negative fraction. The CDR3 loop is CASSFGAGASTDTQYF. The CDR3, as DNA: TGCGCCAGCAGCTTCGGTGCAGGGGCTAGCACAGATACGCAGTATTTT.